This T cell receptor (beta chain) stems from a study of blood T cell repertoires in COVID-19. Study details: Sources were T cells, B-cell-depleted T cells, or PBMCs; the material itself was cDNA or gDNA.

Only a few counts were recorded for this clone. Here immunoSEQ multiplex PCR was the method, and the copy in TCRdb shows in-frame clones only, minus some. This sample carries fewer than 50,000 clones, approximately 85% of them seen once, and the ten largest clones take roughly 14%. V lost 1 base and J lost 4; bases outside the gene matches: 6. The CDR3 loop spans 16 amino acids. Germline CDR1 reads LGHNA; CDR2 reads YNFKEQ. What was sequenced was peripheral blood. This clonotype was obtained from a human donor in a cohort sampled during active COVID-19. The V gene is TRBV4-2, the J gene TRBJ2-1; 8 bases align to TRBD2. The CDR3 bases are TGTGCCAGCAGCCAAGTGAGCGGGGGTTATTACAATGAGCAGTTCTTC. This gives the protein CASSQVSGGYYNEQFF.